This TCR beta chain was observed in a study of blood T cell repertoires in COVID-19. Study information: The United States, Italy and Spain provided the acute and convalescent COVID-19 samples. PBMCs, B-cell-depleted T cells, or T cells were the source of the cDNA or gDNA that made up the material.

In the study's own analysis: Counts of nucleated cells, estimated from reference gene primer amplification, were obtained. Profiled with immunoSEQ multiplex PCR; TCRdb holds only in-frame clones, not every one. That table gives V, J and clone size, and the DNA gave D and trimming. The data contain around 50,000 clones, approximately 87% of them singletons. The V segment lost 2 bases and the J segment 3 bases; nucleotides outside the gene matches: 4. Germline CDR1 SGDLS, CDR2 YYNGEE. The CDR3 runs 15 residues. This chain connects TRBV9 to TRBJ2-1; 8 bases fit TRBD1. Sequencing used peripheral blood. The TCR originated in a woman aged 55-70 years with COVID-19, enrolled during active disease. The CDR3 reads CASSVADRVYNEQFF. CDR3 nucleotides: TGTGCCAGCAGCGTCGCGGACAGGGTCTACAATGAGCAGTTCTTC.